The rows below give T cell receptor beta chains drawn from one sample of a study of cytomegalovirus exposure and HLA in healthy donors. Only in-frame clones appear in the TCRdb table, and some are missing; sequencing was by immunoSEQ multiplex PCR. The sample lists some 250,000 clones; 90% were seen once. Source material: PBMCs. All receptors come from a woman aged 25-40 years in good health and CMV-seronegative. The CDR3 runs from the conserved cysteine through the conserved F or W. Fields, in order: D gene, clone size, J gene, V gene, CDR3 protein, CDR3 DNA. D genes are given only for firm matches. Some rows mark clone size as missing; the rest say once, few, many or name a class of expanded clone.

>NA|NA|TRBJ2-7|TRBV7-9
CASSPPTPYSYEQYF
TGTGCCAGCAGCCCGCCGACACCGTATTCCTACGAGCAGTACTTC
>TRBD1|NA|TRBJ1-2|TRBV18
CASSPRQGGYGYTF
TGTGCCAGCTCTCCGAGACAGGGAGGTTATGGCTACACCTTC
>TRBD2|NA|TRBJ2-1|TRBV19
CASIGREGSYNEQFF
TGTGCCAGTATAGGGCGGGAGGGGTCCTACAATGAGCAGTTCTTC
>NA|NA|TRBJ1-1|TRBV6-1
CASSESGSPGLFTEAFF
TGTGCCAGCAGTGAATCGGGGAGCCCAGGCCTGTTCACTGAAGCTTTCTTT
>TRBD1|NA|TRBJ2-1|TRBV7-2
CASRLRTGGHLNYNEQFF
TGTGCCAGCAGGCTCAGGACAGGGGGCCACCTGAACTACAATGAGCAGTTCTTC
>TRBD2|few|TRBJ2-7|TRBV29-1
CSARTSGRYEQYF
TGCAGCGCCCGGACTAGCGGGAGGTACGAGCAGTACTTC
>TRBD1|NA|TRBJ2-7|TRBV5-1
CASSFGTGGSYEQYF
TGCGCCAGCAGCTTCGGGACAGGGGGATCCTACGAGCAGTACTTC
>NA|NA|TRBJ2-7|TRBV28
CASSPMPGGSYEQYF
TGTGCCAGCAGTCCGATGCCAGGGGGGTCCTACGAGCAGTACTTC
>TRBD1|once|TRBJ2-7|TRBV4-1
CASSQAQGVPYEQYF
TGCGCCAGCAGCCAGGCACAGGGGGTCCCCTACGAGCAGTACTTC
>TRBD2|NA|TRBJ2-7|TRBV4-3
CASSRKTSGDPYEQYF
TGCGCCAGCAGCCGGAAGACTAGCGGGGATCCCTACGAGCAGTACTTC
>NA|NA|TRBJ2-3|TRBV7-2
CASSLDGIASVDTQYF
TGTGCCAGCAGCTTAGATGGGATAGCCTCAGTCGATACGCAGTATTTT
>NA|NA|TRBJ2-1|TRBV19
CASSWRDYNEQFF
TGTGCCAGTAGCTGGCGGGATTACAATGAGCAGTTCTTC
>TRBD2|NA|TRBJ2-1|TRBV7-9
CASNKAGFNNEQFF
TGTGCCAGCAACAAAGCGGGATTTAACAATGAGCAGTTCTTC
>NA|NA|TRBJ2-3|TRBV27
CASSWSSGTDTQYF
TGTGCCAGCAGTTGGTCTAGCGGCACAGATACGCAGTATTTT
>NA|NA|TRBJ2-3|TRBV5-1
CASSLDGTNTDTQYF
TGCGCCAGCAGCTTGGACGGGACAAACACAGATACGCAGTATTTT
>NA|NA|TRBJ2-2|TRBV5-1
CASSSSREYTGELFF
TGCGCCAGCAGCTCCTCTCGCGAGTACACCGGGGAGCTGTTTTTT
>NA|NA|TRBJ2-7|TRBV9
CASSETGNPTYEQYF
TGTGCCAGCAGCGAAACGGGGAACCCTACTTACGAGCAGTACTTC
>NA|NA|TRBJ2-6|TRBV7-2
CASSLDMAGANVLTF
TGTGCCAGCAGCTTAGACATGGCTGGGGCCAACGTCCTGACTTTC
>NA|NA|TRBJ1-1|TRBV5-1
CASSLRTANTEAFF
TGCGCCAGCAGCCTGAGGACAGCGAACACTGAAGCTTTCTTT
>NA|NA|TRBJ2-3|TRBV4-3
CASSQDLAPDTQYF
TGCGCCAGCAGCCAAGATCTAGCCCCAGATACGCAGTATTTT
>TRBD2|NA|TRBJ2-7|TRBV28
CASLPTSGPYEQYF
TGTGCCAGCTTACCGACTAGCGGTCCCTACGAGCAGTACTTC
>NA|NA|TRBJ2-7|TRBV25-1
CASSNAQGGYEQYF
TGTGCCAGCAGTAACGCCCAGGGCGGCTACGAGCAGTACTTC
>NA|NA|TRBJ2-1|TRBV6-6
CASSRMSDDEQFF
TGTGCCAGCAGTAGAATGAGCGACGATGAGCAGTTCTTC